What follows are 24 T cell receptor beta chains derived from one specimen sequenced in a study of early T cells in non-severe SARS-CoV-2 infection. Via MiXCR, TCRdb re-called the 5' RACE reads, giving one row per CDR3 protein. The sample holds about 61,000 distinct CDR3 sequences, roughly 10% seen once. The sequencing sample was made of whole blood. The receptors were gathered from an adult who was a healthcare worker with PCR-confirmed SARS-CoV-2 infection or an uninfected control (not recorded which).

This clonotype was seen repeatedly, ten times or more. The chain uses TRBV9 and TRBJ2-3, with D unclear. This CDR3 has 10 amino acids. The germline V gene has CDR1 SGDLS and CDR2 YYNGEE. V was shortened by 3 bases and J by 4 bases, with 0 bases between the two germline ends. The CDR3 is CASSADTQYF. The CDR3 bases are TGTGCCAGCAGCGCAGATACGCAGTATTTT.

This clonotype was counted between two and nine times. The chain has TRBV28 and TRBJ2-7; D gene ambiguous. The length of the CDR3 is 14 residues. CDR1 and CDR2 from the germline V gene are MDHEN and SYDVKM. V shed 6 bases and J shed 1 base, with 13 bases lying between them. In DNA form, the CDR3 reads TGTGCCAGCAGCGACGGACCTTTTTCCTACGAGCAGTACTTC. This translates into CASSDGPFSYEQYF.

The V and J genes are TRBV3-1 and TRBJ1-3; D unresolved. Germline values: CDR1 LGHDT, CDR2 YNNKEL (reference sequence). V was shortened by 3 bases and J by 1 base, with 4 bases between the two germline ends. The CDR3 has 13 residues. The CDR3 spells CASSHGSGNTIYF. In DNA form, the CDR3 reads TGTGCCAGCAGCCATGGTTCTGGAAACACCATATATTTT. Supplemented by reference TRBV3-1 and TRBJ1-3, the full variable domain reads DTAVSQTPKYLVTQMGNDKSIKCEQNLGHDTMYWYKQDSKKFLKIMFSYNNKELIINETVPNRFSPKSPDKAHLNLHINSLELGDSAVYFCASSHGSGNTIYFGEGSWLTVV.

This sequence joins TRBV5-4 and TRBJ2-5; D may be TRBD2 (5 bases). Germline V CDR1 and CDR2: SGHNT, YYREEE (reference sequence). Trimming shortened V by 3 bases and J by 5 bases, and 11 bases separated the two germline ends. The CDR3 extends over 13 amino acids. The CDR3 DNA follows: TGTGCCAGCAGCTCATATAGCGCCGAGACCCAGTACTTC. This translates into CASSSYSAETQYF.

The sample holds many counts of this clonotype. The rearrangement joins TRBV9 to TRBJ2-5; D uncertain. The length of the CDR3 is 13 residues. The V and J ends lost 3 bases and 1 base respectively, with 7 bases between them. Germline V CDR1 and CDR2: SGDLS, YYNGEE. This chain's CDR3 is CASSAATQETQYF. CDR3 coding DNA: TGTGCCAGCAGCGCCGCTACCCAAGAGACCCAGTACTTC.

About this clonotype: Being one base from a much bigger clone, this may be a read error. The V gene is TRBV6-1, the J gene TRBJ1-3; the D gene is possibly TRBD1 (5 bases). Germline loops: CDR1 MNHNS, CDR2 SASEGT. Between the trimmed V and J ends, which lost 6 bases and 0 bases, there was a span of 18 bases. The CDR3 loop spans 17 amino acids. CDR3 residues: CASRERRQGPSGNTIYF. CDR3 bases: TGTGCCAGCAGAGAAAGGCGGCAGGGCCCCTCTGGAAACACCATATATTTT.

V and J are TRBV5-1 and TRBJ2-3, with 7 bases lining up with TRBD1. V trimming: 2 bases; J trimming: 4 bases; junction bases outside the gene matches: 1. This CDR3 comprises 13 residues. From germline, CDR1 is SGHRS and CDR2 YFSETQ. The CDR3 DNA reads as TGCGCCAGCAGCTTCACAGGGGCAGATACGCAGTATTTT. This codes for CASSFTGADTQYF.

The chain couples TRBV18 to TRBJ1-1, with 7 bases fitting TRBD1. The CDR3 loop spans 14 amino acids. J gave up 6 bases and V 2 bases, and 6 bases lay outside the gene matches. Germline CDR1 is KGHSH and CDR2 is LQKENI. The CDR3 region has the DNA TGTGCCAGCTCACCAGGAGGGGGCATGGCTGAAGCTTTCTTT. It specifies CASSPGGGMAEAFF. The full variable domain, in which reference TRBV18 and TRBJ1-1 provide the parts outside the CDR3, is NAGVMQNPRHLVRRRGQEARLRCSPMKGHSHVYWYRQLPEEGLKFMVYLQKENIIDESGMPKERFSAEFPKEGPSILRIQQVVRGDSAAYFCASSPGGGMAEAFFGQGTRLTVV.

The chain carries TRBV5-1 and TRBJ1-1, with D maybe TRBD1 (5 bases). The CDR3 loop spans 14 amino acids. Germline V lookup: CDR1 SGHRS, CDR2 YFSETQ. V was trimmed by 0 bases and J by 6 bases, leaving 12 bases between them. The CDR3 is CASSLESQGAEAFF. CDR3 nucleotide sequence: TGCGCCAGCAGCTTGGAATCGCAGGGCGCTGAAGCTTTCTTT.

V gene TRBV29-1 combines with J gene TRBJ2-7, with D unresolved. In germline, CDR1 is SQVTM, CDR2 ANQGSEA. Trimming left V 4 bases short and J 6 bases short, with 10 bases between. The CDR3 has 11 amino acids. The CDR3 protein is CSVAVPLEQYF. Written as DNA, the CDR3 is TGCAGCGTTGCAGTCCCACTCGAGCAGTACTTC.

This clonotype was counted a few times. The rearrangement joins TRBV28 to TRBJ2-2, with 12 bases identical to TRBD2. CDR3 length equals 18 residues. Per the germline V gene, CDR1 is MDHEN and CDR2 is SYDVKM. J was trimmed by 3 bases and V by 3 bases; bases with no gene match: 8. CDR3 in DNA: TGTGCCAGCAGTTTGCCTAGCGGGGGGGCCCGCCACACCGGGGAGCTGTTTTTT. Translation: CASSLPSGGARHTGELFF.

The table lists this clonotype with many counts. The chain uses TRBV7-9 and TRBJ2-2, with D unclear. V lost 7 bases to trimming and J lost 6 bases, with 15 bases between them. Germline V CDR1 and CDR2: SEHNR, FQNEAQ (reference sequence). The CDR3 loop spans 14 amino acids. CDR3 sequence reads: CASTSMGDAGELFF. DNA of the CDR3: TGTGCCAGCACTTCTATGGGCGATGCCGGGGAGCTGTTTTTT.

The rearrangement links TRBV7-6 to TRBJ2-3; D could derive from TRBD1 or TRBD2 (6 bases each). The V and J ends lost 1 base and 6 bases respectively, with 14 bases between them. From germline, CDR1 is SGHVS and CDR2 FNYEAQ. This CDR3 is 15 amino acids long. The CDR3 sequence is CASSLGPGAGDTQYF. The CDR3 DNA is TGTGCCAGCAGCTTAGGACCGGGGGCCGGTGATACGCAGTATTTT.

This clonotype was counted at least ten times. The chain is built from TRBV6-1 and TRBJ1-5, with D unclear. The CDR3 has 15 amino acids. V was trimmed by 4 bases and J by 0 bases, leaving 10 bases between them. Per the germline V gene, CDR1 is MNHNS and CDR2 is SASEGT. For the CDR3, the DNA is TGTGCCAGCAGTGGGCCAGGAGGTAGCAATCAGCCCCAGCATTTT. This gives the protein CASSGPGGSNQPQHF.

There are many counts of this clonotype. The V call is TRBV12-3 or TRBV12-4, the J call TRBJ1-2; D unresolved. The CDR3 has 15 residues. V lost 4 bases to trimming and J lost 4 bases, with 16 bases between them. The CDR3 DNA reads TGTGCCAGCAGTTCGGACCGTTATACGGCCTATGGCTACACCTTC. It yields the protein CASSSDRYTAYGYTF.

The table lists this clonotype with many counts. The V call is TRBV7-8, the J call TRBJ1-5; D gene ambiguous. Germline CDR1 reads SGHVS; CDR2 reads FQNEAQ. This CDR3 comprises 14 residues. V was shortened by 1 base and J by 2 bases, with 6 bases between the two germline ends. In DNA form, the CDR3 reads TGTGCCAGCAGCTTAGAGTTTGGCAATCAGCCCCAGCATTTT. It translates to CASSLEFGNQPQHF.

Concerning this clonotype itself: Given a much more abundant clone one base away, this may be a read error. The CDR3 sequence is CASSPLPDQNSSLHF. As DNA, the CDR3 is TGTGCCAGCTCACCACTCCCTGATCAGAATTCATCCCTCCACTTT. The chain couples TRBV18 to TRBJ1-6; no clear D. Germline lookup yields CDR1 KGHSH and CDR2 LQKENI. The CDR3 contains 15 residues.

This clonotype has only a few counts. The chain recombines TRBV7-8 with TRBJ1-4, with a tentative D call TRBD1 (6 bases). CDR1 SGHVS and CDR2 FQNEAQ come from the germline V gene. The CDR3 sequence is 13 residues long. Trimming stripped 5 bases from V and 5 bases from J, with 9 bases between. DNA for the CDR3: TGTGCCAGCAGCCCGGACAGAAATGAAAAACTGTTTTTT. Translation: CASSPDRNEKLFF.

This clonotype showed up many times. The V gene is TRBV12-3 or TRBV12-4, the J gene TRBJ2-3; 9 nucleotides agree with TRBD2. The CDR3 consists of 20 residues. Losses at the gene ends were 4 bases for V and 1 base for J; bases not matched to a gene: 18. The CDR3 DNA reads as TGTGCCAGCAGTTCACTTAGAGGGGGAAGGGCTAGCGGGGGCACAGATACGCAGTATTTT. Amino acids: CASSSLRGGRASGGTDTQYF.

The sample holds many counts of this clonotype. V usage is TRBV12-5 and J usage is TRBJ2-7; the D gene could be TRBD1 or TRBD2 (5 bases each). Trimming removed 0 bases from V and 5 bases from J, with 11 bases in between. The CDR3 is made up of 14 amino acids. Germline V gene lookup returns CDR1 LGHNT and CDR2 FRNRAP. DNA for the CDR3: TGTGCTAGTGGTTTGGTGTGGGGGATCAACGAGCAGTACTTC. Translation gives CASGLVWGINEQYF.

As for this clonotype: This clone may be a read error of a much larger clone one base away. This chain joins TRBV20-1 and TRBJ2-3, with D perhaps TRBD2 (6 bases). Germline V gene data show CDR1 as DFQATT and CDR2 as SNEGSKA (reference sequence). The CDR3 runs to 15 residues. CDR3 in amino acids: CSARPTRLNTDMQYF. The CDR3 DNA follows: TGCAGTGCTAGGCCGACTAGACTGAACACAGATATGCAGTATTTT.

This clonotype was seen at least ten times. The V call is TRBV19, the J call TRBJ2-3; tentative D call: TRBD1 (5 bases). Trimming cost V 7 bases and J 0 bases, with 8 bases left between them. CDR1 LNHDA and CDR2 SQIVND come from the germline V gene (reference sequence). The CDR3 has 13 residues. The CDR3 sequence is CASTRASTDTQYF. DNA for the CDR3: TGTGCCAGTACCAGGGCTAGCACAGATACGCAGTATTTT.

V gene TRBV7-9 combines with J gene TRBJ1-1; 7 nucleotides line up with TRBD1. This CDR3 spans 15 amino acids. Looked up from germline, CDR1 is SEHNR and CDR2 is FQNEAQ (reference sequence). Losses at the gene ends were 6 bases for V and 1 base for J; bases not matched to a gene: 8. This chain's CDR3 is CASRQPGQKNTEAFF. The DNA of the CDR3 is TGTGCCAGCAGGCAACCGGGACAGAAGAACACTGAAGCTTTCTTT.

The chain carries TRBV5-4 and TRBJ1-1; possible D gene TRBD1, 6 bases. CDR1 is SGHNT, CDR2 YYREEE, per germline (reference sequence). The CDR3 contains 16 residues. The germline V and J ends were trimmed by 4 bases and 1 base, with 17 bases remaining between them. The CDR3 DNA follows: TGTGCCAGCAGCCCAAGGACAGCGCTACCGAACACTGAAGCTTTCTTT. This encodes CASSPRTALPNTEAFF.